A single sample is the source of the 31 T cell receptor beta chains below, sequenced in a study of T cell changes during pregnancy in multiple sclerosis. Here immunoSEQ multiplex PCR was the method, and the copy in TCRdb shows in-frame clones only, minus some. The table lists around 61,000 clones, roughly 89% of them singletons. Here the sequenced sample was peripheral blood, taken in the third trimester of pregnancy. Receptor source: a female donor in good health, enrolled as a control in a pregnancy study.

The chain's CDR3 is CAWRIGTGGSPLHF. CDR3 in DNA: TGTGCCTGGAGGATCGGGACAGGCGGCTCACCCCTCCACTTT. The gene calls are TRBV30 and TRBJ1-6; the match to TRBD1 covers 8 bases. Germline V gene lookup returns CDR1 GTSNPN and CDR2 SVGIG (reference sequence). The CDR3 is 14 amino acids. J lost 10 bases, V lost 3 bases, and 8 bases had no gene match.

This chain's CDR3 is CASSLGLSPAFF. DNA for the CDR3: TGTGCCAGCAGCTTGGGACTTTCCCCAGCTTTCTTT. This chain uses TRBV5-6 with TRBJ1-1; no firm D call. The ends were cut back, 0 bases at V and 10 bases at J, with 10 bases in the middle. In germline, CDR1 is SGHDT, CDR2 YYEEEE. CDR3 length equals 12 residues.

CDR3 region: CASSVEGHTLYF. CDR3 sequence (DNA): TGTGCCAGCAGCGTAGAGGGACACACTTTATATTTT. The gene calls are TRBV9 and TRBJ1-3; weak D call: TRBD1 (6 bases). Per the germline V gene, CDR1 is SGDLS and CDR2 is YYNGEE. V was clipped by 0 bases and J by 14 bases, with 12 bases between them. This CDR3 spans 12 amino acids.

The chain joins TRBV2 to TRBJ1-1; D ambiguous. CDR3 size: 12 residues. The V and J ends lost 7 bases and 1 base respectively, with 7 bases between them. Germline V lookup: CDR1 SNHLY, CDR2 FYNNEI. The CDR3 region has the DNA TGTGCCAGCAACCTAAAGAACACTGAAGCTTTCTTT. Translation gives CASNLKNTEAFF. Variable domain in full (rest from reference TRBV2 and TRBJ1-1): EPEVTQTPSHQVTQMGQEVILRCVPISNHLYFYWYRQILGQKVEFLVSFYNNEISEKSEIFDDQFSVERPDGSNFTLKIRSTKLEDSAMYFCASNLKNTEAFFGQGTRLTVV.

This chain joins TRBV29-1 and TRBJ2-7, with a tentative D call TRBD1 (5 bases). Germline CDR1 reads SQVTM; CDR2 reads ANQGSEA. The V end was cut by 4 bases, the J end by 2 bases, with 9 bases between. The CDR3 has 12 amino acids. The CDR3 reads CSVVDRTYEQYF. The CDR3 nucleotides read TGCAGCGTTGTAGACAGAACCTACGAGCAGTACTTC.

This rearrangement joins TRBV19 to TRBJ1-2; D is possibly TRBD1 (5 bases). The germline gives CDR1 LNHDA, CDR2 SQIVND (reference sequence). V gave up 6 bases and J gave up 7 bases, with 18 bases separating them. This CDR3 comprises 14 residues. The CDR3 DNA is TGTGCCAGTAGCACACCCGACAGCTCTCGTGGCTACACCTTC. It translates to CASSTPDSSRGYTF. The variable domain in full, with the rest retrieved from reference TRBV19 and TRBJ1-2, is DGGITQSPKYLFRKEGQNVTLSCEQNLNHDAMYWYRQDPGQGLRLIYYSQIVNDFQKGDIAEGYSVSREKKESFPLTVTSAQKNPTAFYLCASSTPDSSRGYTFGSGTRLTVV.

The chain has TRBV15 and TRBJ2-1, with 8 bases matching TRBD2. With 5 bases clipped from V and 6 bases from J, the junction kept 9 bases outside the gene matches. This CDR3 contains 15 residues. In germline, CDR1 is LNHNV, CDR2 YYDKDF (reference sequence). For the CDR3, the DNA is TGTGCCACCAGCGGTTTAGCGGGGAACTTCAATGAGCAGTTCTTC. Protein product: CATSGLAGNFNEQFF.

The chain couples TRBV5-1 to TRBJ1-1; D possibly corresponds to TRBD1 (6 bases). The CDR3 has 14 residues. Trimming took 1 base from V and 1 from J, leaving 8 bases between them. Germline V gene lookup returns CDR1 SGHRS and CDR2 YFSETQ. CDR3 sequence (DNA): TGCGCCAGCAGCTTGACAGGGCCGAACACTGAAGCTTTCTTT. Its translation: CASSLTGPNTEAFF. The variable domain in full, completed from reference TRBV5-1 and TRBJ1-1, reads KAGVTQTPRYLIKTRGQQVTLSCSPISGHRSVSWYQQTPGQGLQFLFEYFSETQRNKGNFPGRFSGRQFSNSRSEMNVSTLELGDSALYLCASSLTGPNTEAFFGQGTRLTVV.

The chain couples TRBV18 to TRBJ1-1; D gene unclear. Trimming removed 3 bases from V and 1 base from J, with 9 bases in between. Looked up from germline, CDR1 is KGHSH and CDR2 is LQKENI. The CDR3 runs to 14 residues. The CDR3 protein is CASSPRVTNTEAFF. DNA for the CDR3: TGTGCCAGCTCACCCCGGGTTACGAACACTGAAGCTTTCTTT.

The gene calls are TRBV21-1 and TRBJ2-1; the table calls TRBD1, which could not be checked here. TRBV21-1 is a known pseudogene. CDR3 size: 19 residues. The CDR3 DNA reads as TGTGCCAGCAGCAAAGCGCTGGGGGTGGACAGATCAATTCCCAATGAGCAGTTCTTC. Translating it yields CASSKALGVDRSIPNEQFF.

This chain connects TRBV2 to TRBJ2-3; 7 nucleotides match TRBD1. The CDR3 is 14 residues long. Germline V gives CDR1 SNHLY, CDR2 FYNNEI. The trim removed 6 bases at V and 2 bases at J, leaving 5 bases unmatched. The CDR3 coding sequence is TGTGCCAGCAGGACGGGACAGCACACAGATACGCAGTATTTT. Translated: CASRTGQHTDTQYF.

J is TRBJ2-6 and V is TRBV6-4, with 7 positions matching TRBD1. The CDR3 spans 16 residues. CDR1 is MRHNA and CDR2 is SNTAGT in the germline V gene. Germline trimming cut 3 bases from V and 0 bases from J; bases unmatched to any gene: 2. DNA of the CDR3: TGTGCCAGCAGTGAAACAGGGGCCTCTGGGGCCAACGTCCTGACTTTC. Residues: CASSETGASGANVLTF.

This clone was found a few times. The CDR3 sequence: CASSSAGGLVYNEQFF. CDR3 nucleotides: TGCGCCAGCAGCTCCGCGGGGGGCCTTGTTTACAATGAGCAGTTCTTC. The V gene is TRBV5-1, the J gene TRBJ2-1; TRBD2 aligns across 8 bases. CDR1 SGHRS and CDR2 YFSETQ come from the germline V gene. This CDR3 has 16 residues. After removal of 3 bases from V and 4 bases from J, the junction contained 9 bases not matched to a gene. The full variable domain, its missing parts supplied by reference TRBV5-1 and TRBJ2-1, is KAGVTQTPRYLIKTRGQQVTLSCSPISGHRSVSWYQQTPGQGLQFLFEYFSETQRNKGNFPGRFSGRQFSNSRSEMNVSTLELGDSALYLCASSSAGGLVYNEQFFGPGTRLTVL.

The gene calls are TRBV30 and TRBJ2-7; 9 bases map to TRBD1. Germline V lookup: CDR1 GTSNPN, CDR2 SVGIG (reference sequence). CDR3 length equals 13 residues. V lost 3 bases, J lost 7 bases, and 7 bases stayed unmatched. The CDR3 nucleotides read TGTGCCTGGAGCGCTGGGACAGGGCGGGAGCAGTACTTC. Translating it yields CAWSAGTGREQYF.

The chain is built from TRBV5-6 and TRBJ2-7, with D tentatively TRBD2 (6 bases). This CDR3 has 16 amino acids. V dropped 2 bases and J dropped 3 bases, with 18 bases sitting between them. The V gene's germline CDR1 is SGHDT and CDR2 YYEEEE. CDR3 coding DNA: TGTGCCAGCAGCTTTGGTAGCGGACACCAACGCTACGAGCAGTACTTC. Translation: CASSFGSGHQRYEQYF.

This CDR3 is CASSTPVGDYTF. In DNA, the CDR3 is TGTGCCAGCAGCACCCCAGTGGGCGACTACACCTTC. The rearrangement uses TRBV7-8 and TRBJ1-2; D is unclear. CDR3 size: 12 residues. Trimming left V 5 bases short and J 10 bases short, with 14 bases between. Per germline, CDR1 SGHVS and CDR2 FQNEAQ.

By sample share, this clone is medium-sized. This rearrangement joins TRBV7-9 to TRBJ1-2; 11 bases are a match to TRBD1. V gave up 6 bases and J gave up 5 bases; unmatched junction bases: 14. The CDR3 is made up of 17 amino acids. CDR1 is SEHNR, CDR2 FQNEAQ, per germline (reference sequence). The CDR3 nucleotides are TGTGCCAGCAGGGGCGACTTCGGGACAGGGGGGTGGTATGGCTACACCTTC. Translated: CASRGDFGTGGWYGYTF.

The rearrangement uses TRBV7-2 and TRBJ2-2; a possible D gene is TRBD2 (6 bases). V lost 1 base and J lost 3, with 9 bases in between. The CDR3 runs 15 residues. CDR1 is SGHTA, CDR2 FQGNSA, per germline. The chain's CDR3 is CASSLGRADTGELFF. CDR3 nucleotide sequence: TGTGCCAGCAGCTTAGGGAGGGCGGACACCGGGGAGCTGTTTTTT.

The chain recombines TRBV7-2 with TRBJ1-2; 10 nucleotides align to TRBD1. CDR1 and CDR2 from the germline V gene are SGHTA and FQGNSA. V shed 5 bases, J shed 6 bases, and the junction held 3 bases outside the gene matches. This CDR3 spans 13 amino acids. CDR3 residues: CASSRDRGDGYTF. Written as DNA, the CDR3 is TGTGCCAGCAGCCGGGACAGGGGAGATGGCTACACCTTC.

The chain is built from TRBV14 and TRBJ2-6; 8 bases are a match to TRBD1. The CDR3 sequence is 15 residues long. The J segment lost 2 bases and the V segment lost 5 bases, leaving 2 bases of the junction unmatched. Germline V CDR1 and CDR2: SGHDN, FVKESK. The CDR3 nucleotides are TGTGCCAGCAGCAAGGACAGGGCTGGGGCCAACGTCCTGACTTTC. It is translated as CASSKDRAGANVLTF.

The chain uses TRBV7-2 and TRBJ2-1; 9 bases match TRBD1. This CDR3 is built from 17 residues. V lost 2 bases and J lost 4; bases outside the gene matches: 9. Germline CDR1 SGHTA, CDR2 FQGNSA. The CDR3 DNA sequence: TGTGCCAGCAGCTTACGAGTTGGGGACAGGGCTTACAATGAGCAGTTCTTC. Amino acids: CASSLRVGDRAYNEQFF.

This CDR3 reads CASSLLTGQGNSPLHF. CDR3 bases: TGTGCCAGCAGCCTACTTACGGGACAGGGTAATTCACCCCTCCACTTT. The chain couples TRBV7-2 to TRBJ1-6, with 9 bases aligning to TRBD1. The CDR3 loop spans 16 amino acids. The V gene end was trimmed by 5 bases and the J gene end by 6 bases; junction bases not matched to a gene: 8. Germline loops: CDR1 SGHTA, CDR2 FQGNSA.

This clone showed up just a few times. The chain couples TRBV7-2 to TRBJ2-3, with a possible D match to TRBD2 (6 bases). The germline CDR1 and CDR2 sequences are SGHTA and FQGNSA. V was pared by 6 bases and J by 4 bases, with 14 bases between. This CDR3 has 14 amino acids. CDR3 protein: CASRGGGASDTQYF. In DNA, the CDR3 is TGTGCCAGCAGGGGAGGAGGGGCCTCAGATACGCAGTATTTT.

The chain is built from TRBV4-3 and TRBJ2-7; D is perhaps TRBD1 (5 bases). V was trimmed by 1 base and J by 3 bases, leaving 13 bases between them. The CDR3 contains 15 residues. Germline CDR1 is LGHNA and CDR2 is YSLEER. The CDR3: CASSQGLQGIYEQYF. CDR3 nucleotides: TGCGCCAGCAGCCAAGGACTTCAGGGTATCTACGAGCAGTACTTC.

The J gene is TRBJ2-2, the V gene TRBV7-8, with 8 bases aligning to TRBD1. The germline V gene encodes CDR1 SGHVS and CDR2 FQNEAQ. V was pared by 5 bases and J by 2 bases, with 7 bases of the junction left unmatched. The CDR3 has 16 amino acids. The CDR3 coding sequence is TGTGCCAGCAGCCCAGACAGGGGCCATAACACCGGGGAGCTGTTTTTT. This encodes CASSPDRGHNTGELFF.

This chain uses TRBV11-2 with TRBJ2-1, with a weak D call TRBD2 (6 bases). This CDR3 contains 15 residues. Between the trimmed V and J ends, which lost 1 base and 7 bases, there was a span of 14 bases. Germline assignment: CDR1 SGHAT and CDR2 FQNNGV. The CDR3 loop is CASSLGLSGLNEQFF. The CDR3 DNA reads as TGTGCCAGCAGCTTAGGGTTGAGCGGGCTGAATGAGCAGTTCTTC.

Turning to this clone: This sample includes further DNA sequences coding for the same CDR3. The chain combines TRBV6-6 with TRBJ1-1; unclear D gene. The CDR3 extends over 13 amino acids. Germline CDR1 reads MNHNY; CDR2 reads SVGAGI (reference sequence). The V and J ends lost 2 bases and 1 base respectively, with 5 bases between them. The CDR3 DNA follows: TGTGCCAGCAGTTACCGGGGGAACACTGAAGCTTTCTTT. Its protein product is CASSYRGNTEAFF.

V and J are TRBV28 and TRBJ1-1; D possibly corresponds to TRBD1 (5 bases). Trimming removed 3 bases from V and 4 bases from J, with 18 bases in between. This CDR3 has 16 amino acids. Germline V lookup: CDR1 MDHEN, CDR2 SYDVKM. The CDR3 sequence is CASSFSGDRGSTEAFF. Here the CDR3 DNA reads TGTGCCAGCAGTTTTAGTGGCGACAGAGGTAGCACTGAAGCTTTCTTT. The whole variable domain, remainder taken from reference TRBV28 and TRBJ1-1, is DVKVTQSSRYLVKRTGEKVFLECVQDMDHENMFWYRQDPGLGLRLIYFSYDVKMKEKGDIPEGYSVSREKKERFSLILESASTNQTSMYLCASSFSGDRGSTEAFFGQGTRLTVV.

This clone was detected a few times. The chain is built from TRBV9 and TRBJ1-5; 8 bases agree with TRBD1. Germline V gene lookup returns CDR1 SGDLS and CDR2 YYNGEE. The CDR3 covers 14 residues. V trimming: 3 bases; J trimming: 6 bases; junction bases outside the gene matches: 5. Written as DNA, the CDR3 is TGTGCCAGCAGCGCGCAGGGGGCCGGTCAGCCCCAGCATTTT. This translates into CASSAQGAGQPQHF.

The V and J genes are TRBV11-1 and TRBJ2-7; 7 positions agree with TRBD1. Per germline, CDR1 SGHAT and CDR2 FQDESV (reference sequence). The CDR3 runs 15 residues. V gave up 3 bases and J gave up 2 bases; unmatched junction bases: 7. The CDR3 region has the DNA TGTGCCAGCAGCTTTGGGACAGTCGGAACCTACGAGCAGTACTTC. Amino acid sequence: CASSFGTVGTYEQYF.

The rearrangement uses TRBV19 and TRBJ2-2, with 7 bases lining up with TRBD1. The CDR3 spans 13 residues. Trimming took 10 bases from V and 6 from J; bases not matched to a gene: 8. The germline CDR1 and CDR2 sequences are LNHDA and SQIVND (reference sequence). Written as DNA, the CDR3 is TGTGCCACCGCCGGGACAGCCGCCGGGGAGCTGTTTTTT. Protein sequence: CATAGTAAGELFF.